These 31 T cell receptor beta chains were all obtained from the same sample, sequenced in a study of blood T cell repertoires in COVID-19. Clones were read by immunoSEQ multiplex PCR, and TCRdb kept only the in-frame ones, dropping some. The data contain roughly 79,000 clones, roughly 89% of them singletons. The sequenced sample consisted of peripheral blood. These receptors were obtained from a woman aged 50 to 60 with acute or convalescent COVID-19.

This clone was seen a few times. This chain uses TRBV28 with TRBJ2-1, with D hard to call. The CDR3 has 14 amino acids. Germline values: CDR1 MDHEN, CDR2 SYDVKM. The V gene lost 6 bases and the J gene lost 0 bases, with 9 bases spanning the gap. In DNA form, the CDR3 reads TGTGCCAGCAGGCAGGAAAGCTCCTACAATGAGCAGTTCTTC. Translated, it gives CASRQESSYNEQFF.

This clone was seen only once. DNA for the CDR3: TGTGCCAGCTCACCGGGCCGCCTGACAGGGGGAGGAGAAAAACTGTTTTTT. Residues: CASSPGRLTGGGEKLFF. The rearrangement uses TRBV18 and TRBJ1-4, with 9 bases aligning to TRBD1. This CDR3 has 17 amino acids. The junction had 13 bases not matched to a gene; V was cut back by 3 bases and J by 8 bases. Looked up from germline, CDR1 is KGHSH and CDR2 is LQKENI.

This clone was detected a few times. This rearrangement joins TRBV4-1 to TRBJ2-5; 7 bases match TRBD2. Germline loops: CDR1 MGHRA, CDR2 YSYEKL. V dropped 4 bases and J dropped 6; count of bases not matched to a gene: 8. The CDR3 loop spans 14 amino acids. In nucleotides, the CDR3 is TGCGCCAGCAGCCTACCACTAGCGTGGAAGACCCAGTACTTC. Translated: CASSLPLAWKTQYF.

V and J are TRBV3-1 (or the pseudogene TRBV3-2) and TRBJ1-2; 9 bases are a match to TRBD1. J lost 10 bases, V lost 1 base, and 1 base had no gene match. CDR1 and CDR2 from the germline V gene are LGHDT and YNNKEL (reference sequence). There are 12 residues in the CDR3. The CDR3 DNA follows: TGTGCCAGCAGCCAAGGGGACAGGGTCTACACCTTC. Its protein product is CASSQGDRVYTF.

The chain couples TRBV7-2 to TRBJ2-3, with 9 bases matching TRBD2. CDR3 length: 14 residues. Germline-derived CDR1 and CDR2 are SGHTA and FQGNSA. V lost 5 bases and J lost 8; bases outside the gene matches: 8. CDR3: CASSKEAGGGTQYF. The CDR3 DNA follows: TGTGCCAGCAGCAAAGAAGCGGGAGGAGGTACGCAGTATTTT.

The V gene is TRBV5-8, the J gene TRBJ1-2; D uncertain. Germline V gene sequence: CDR1 SGHTS, CDR2 YDEGEE. Trimming took 0 bases from V and 3 from J, leaving 12 bases between them. The length of the CDR3 is 15 residues. This CDR3 is CASSLDGRGDYGYTF. The CDR3 DNA sequence: TGTGCCAGCAGCTTGGATGGTCGCGGCGACTATGGCTACACCTTC.

The chain combines TRBV19 with TRBJ2-4, with 10 bases fitting TRBD1. V lost 7 bases to trimming and J lost 3 bases; unmatched junction nucleotides: 12. There are 17 residues in the CDR3. The germline CDR1 and CDR2 sequences are LNHDA and SQIVND (reference sequence). The CDR3 here is CASNPLGQGLYKNIQYF. CDR3 DNA: TGTGCCAGTAACCCGTTGGGACAGGGGCTTTACAAAAACATTCAGTACTTC.

The chain links TRBV25-1 to TRBJ2-1; the D gene is possibly TRBD1 (7 bases). In germline, CDR1 is MGHDK, CDR2 SYGVNS. CDR3 size: 14 residues. Trimming took 7 bases from V and 5 from J, leaving 15 bases between them. The CDR3 sequence is CASNRQGGNNEQFF. In DNA, the CDR3 is TGTGCCAGCAATAGACAGGGAGGAAACAATGAGCAGTTCTTC.

This chain links TRBV10-3 with TRBJ1-6; D unresolved. Trimming took 6 bases from V and 6 from J, leaving 6 bases between them. The germline CDR1 and CDR2 sequences are ENHRY and SYGVKD. The CDR3 is 12 residues long. DNA for the CDR3: TGTGCCATCAGGGCATCTAATTCACCCCTCCACTTT. Protein sequence: CAIRASNSPLHF.

The chain joins TRBV12-3 or TRBV12-4 to TRBJ1-4; D not resolved. CDR3 length equals 12 residues. V was trimmed by 6 bases and J by 7 bases, leaving 9 bases between them. The CDR3 reads CASSPGFEKLFF. The CDR3 region has the DNA TGTGCCAGCAGCCCGGGTTTTGAAAAACTGTTTTTT.

V usage is TRBV28 and J usage is TRBJ1-2; 8 bases line up with TRBD1. Germline loops: CDR1 MDHEN, CDR2 SYDVKM. V lost 3 bases and J lost 6; bases outside the gene matches: 9. The CDR3 sequence is 15 residues long. CDR3 amino acids: CASSLHTGGRNGYTF. The CDR3 nucleotides are TGTGCCAGCAGTTTGCATACAGGGGGACGCAATGGCTACACCTTC.

The genes are TRBV3-1 (or the pseudogene TRBV3-2) and TRBJ2-7; D remains ambiguous. V shed 0 bases and J shed 3 bases, with 12 bases lying between them. Germline loops: CDR1 LGHDT, CDR2 YNNKEL (reference sequence). CDR3 size: 15 residues. CDR3 protein: CASSQEPRPYYEQYF. The CDR3 DNA reads TGTGCCAGCAGCCAAGAGCCCAGGCCTTACTACGAGCAGTACTTC.

The chain joins TRBV7-9 to TRBJ2-3; 7 bases are shared with TRBD1. CDR1 is SEHNR and CDR2 is FQNEAQ in the germline V gene (reference sequence). With V trimmed by 3 bases and J by 1 base, 16 bases remained unmatched. CDR3 length: 19 amino acids. The CDR3 spells CASSFPTGKEPGGTDTQYF. For the CDR3, the DNA is TGTGCCAGCAGCTTCCCGACAGGGAAGGAACCTGGCGGCACAGATACGCAGTATTTT.

The gene calls are TRBV5-1 and TRBJ2-7, with TRBD2 identical over 9 bases. Germline CDR1 is SGHRS and CDR2 is YFSETQ. The CDR3 runs to 14 residues. V lost 0 bases, J lost 6 bases, and 4 bases stayed unmatched. CDR3 amino acids: CASSLGGGASEQYF. As DNA, the CDR3 is TGCGCCAGCAGCTTGGGCGGGGGGGCAAGCGAGCAGTACTTC.

CDR3 nucleotide sequence: TGTGCCAGTAGTAGGGGGACAGAGAGATATGAAGCTTTCTTT. Residues: CASSRGTERYEAFF. This chain links TRBV19 with TRBJ1-1, with 7 bases matching TRBD1. V lost 4 bases to trimming and J lost 7 bases; unmatched junction nucleotides: 9. The CDR3 loop spans 14 amino acids. The germline V gene has CDR1 LNHDA and CDR2 SQIVND (reference sequence).

The chain links TRBV9 to TRBJ2-7; 7 bases line up with TRBD2. CDR1 and CDR2 from the germline V gene are SGDLS and YYNGEE. The CDR3 spans 15 residues. V gave up 4 bases and J gave up 5 bases; unmatched junction bases: 12. In nucleotides, the CDR3 is TGTGCCAGCAGCTACACCGGGACTACCGGTGACGAGCAGTACTTC. It specifies CASSYTGTTGDEQYF. The whole variable domain, remainder taken from reference TRBV9 and TRBJ2-7, is DSGVTQTPKHLITATGQRVTLRCSPRSGDLSVYWYQQSLDQGLQFLIQYYNGEERAKGNILERFSAQQFPDLHSELNLSSLELGDSALYFCASSYTGTTGDEQYFGPGTRLTVT.

V gene TRBV6-1 combines with J gene TRBJ1-2; 8 bases map to TRBD1. With V trimmed by 2 bases and J by 3 bases, 5 bases remained unmatched. CDR3 length equals 15 residues. Germline V gene lookup returns CDR1 MNHNS and CDR2 SASEGT. The CDR3 coding sequence is TGTGCCAGCAGTGAATCTAGACAGGGGCACTATGGCTACACCTTC. Encoded protein: CASSESRQGHYGYTF.

This rearrangement joins TRBV7-2 to TRBJ1-1, with a possible D match to TRBD1 (5 bases). The CDR3 consists of 16 residues. The germline V gene has CDR1 SGHTA and CDR2 FQGNSA. Trimming cost V 4 bases and J 4 bases, with 19 bases left between them. CDR3 DNA: TGTGCCAGCAGCTCCTTAACGACCAGGGTGGGCACTGAAGCTTTCTTT. This encodes CASSSLTTRVGTEAFF.

This sequence joins TRBV5-4 and TRBJ2-7; D is perhaps TRBD1 (6 bases). CDR3 length equals 15 residues. Germline loops: CDR1 SGHNT, CDR2 YYREEE (reference sequence). V lost 1 base and J lost 2, with 13 bases in between. DNA for the CDR3: TGTGCCAGCAGCTTGAGGACAGAAAAACCCTACGAGCAGTACTTC. Amino acid sequence: CASSLRTEKPYEQYF.

This clone was picked up one time. V is TRBV30 and J is TRBJ2-7; 8 bases map to TRBD1. The trim removed 5 bases at V and 0 bases at J, leaving 0 bases unmatched. The CDR3 runs to 12 residues. Per germline, CDR1 GTSNPN and CDR2 SVGIG (reference sequence). Written as DNA, the CDR3 is TGTGCCTGGGACAGGGGCTCCTACGAGCAGTACTTC. Its translation: CAWDRGSYEQYF.

The chain couples TRBV2 to TRBJ1-6; possible D gene TRBD1, 5 bases. This CDR3 is 14 amino acids long. The V gene's germline CDR1 is SNHLY and CDR2 FYNNEI. Trimming removed 7 bases from V and 8 bases from J, with 15 bases in between. DNA of the CDR3: TGTGCCAGCATGCCTACCGGGGGATATTCACCCCTCCACTTT. This encodes CASMPTGGYSPLHF.

V is TRBV19 and J is TRBJ1-2, with 8 bases lining up with TRBD1. CDR1 and CDR2 from the germline V gene are LNHDA and SQIVND (reference sequence). The CDR3 contains 15 residues. V shed 5 bases, J shed 7 bases, and the junction held 12 bases outside the gene matches. As DNA, the CDR3 is TGTGCCAGTAGTCCTACCGGACAGGGCCGGCGTGGCTACACCTTC. This translates into CASSPTGQGRRGYTF.

The chain joins TRBV19 to TRBJ1-2, with D tentatively TRBD1 (6 bases). This CDR3 is 13 amino acids long. The V and J ends lost 4 bases and 6 bases respectively, with 12 bases between them. Germline V gene lookup returns CDR1 LNHDA and CDR2 SQIVND (reference sequence). The CDR3 loop reads CASSRTGSDGYTF. CDR3 bases: TGTGCCAGTAGTAGAACAGGGTCGGATGGCTACACCTTC.

J is TRBJ2-1 and V is TRBV7-2; maybe TRBD1 (5 bases). The V gene lost 5 bases and the J gene lost 4 bases, with 6 bases spanning the gap. The CDR3 totals 12 residues. Germline assignment: CDR1 SGHTA and CDR2 FQGNSA. CDR3 in amino acids: CASSRQYNEQFF. The CDR3 DNA follows: TGTGCCAGCAGCCGACAGTACAATGAGCAGTTCTTC.

The genes are TRBV5-6 and TRBJ1-1, with D perhaps TRBD1 (5 bases). V was pared by 4 bases and J by 6 bases, with 19 bases between. From germline, CDR1 is SGHDT and CDR2 YYEEEE. The CDR3 consists of 15 residues. The DNA for the CDR3 is TGTGCCAGCAGCGGCTCGGGCCTACAGGTCGCTGAAGCTTTCTTT. It codes for CASSGSGLQVAEAFF.

The chain combines TRBV5-8 with TRBJ2-6, with D uncertain. The V end lost 4 bases, the J end lost 0 bases, and 8 bases lay between the germline ends. The germline CDR1 and CDR2 sequences are SGHTS and YDEGEE. The CDR3 runs 15 residues. The CDR3 nucleotides read TGTGCCAGCAGCAGGAGATACTCTGGGGCCAACGTCCTGACTTTC. Protein product: CASSRRYSGANVLTF.

Here the CDR3 DNA reads TGTGCCAGCAGTTTATCCCAACGCGGCGGGAGCTCTGGAAACACCATATATTTT. It translates to CASSLSQRGGSSGNTIYF. The chain uses TRBV27 and TRBJ1-3; D not resolved. Germline V gives CDR1 MNHEY, CDR2 SMNVEV (reference sequence). V was shortened by 0 bases and J by 0 bases, with 15 bases between the two germline ends. This CDR3 has 18 amino acids.

The table lists this clone with a few counts. The J gene is TRBJ1-1, the V gene TRBV2, with D maybe TRBD1 (6 bases). V lost 6 bases and J 0 bases, leaving 14 bases between the germline ends. The CDR3 totals 15 residues. Germline values: CDR1 SNHLY, CDR2 FYNNEI. The CDR3 loop reads CASRPDSYMNTEAFF. The CDR3 coding sequence is TGTGCCAGCAGACCGGACAGCTACATGAACACTGAAGCTTTCTTT.

The chain links TRBV28 to TRBJ1-4, with D possibly TRBD1 on 5 matching bases. The V end lost 5 bases, the J end lost 8 bases, and 18 bases lay between the germline ends. Germline-derived CDR1 and CDR2 are MDHEN and SYDVKM. The CDR3 is 15 residues long. The CDR3 sequence is CASSAPVGAGEKLFF. The CDR3 bases are TGTGCCAGCAGTGCCCCCGTAGGGGCTGGGGAAAAACTGTTTTTT.

The chain employs TRBV18 and TRBJ2-3; TRBD2 is a possible D gene (5 bases). The CDR3 has 15 amino acids. Germline values: CDR1 KGHSH, CDR2 LQKENI. V shed 8 bases and J shed 2 bases, with 17 bases lying between them. The CDR3 here is CASEGAETYTDTQYF. CDR3 coding DNA: TGTGCCAGCGAGGGAGCCGAGACCTACACAGATACGCAGTATTTT.

This clone came up once. V usage is TRBV25-1 and J usage is TRBJ1-2; 9 nucleotides line up with TRBD1. The trim removed 7 bases at V and 8 bases at J, leaving 11 bases unmatched. The CDR3 sequence is 14 residues long. Germline V lookup: CDR1 MGHDK, CDR2 SYGVNS. CDR3 nucleotides: TGTGCCAGCAAATCGAATTGGGGACAGGGAGGCTACACCTTC. Protein: CASKSNWGQGGYTF.